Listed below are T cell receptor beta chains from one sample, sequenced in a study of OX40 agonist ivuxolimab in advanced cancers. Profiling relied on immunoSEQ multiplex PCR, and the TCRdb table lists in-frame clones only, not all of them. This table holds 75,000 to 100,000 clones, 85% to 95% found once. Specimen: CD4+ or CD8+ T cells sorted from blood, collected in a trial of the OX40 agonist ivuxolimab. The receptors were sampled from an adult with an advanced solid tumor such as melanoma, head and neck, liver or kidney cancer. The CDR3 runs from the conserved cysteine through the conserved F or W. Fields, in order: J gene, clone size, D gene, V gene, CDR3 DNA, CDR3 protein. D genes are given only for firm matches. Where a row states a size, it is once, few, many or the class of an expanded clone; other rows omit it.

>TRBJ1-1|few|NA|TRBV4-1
TGCGCCAGCAGCTTCATCACGGTTACTGAAGCTTTCTTT
CASSFITVTEAFF
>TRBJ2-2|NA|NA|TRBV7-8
TGTGCCAGCAGGCCCGAGGGGGCCGGGGAGCTGTTTTTT
CASRPEGAGELFF
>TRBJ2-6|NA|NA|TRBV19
TGTGCCAGTCAACCGGGACAAGGAAGCCGCCCTGGGGCCAACGTCCTGACTTTC
CASQPGQGSRPGANVLTF
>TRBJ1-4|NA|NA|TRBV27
TGTGCCAGCAAAGGGAATTATAATGAAAAACTGTTTTTT
CASKGNYNEKLFF
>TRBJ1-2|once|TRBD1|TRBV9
TGTGCCAGCAGGTCTGGGACAGGGGATGGCTACACCTTC
CASRSGTGDGYTF
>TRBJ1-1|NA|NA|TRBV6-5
TGTGCCAGCACCCCCCGGGTGGGGAACACTGAAGCTTTCTTT
CASTPRVGNTEAFF
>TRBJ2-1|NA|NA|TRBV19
TGTGCCAGCTCTTTAAGGGGTTACAATGAGCAGTTCTTC
CASSLRGYNEQFF
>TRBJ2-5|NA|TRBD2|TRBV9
TGTGCCAGCAGTCCCCTAGCGGCAGAGACCCAGTACTTC
CASSPLAAETQYF
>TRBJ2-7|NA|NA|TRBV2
TGTGCCAGCACCGACGGGTTGTACGAGCAGTACTTC
CASTDGLYEQYF
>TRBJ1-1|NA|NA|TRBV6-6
TGTGCCAGCAGTTACTCGACAGCGAACACTGAAGCTTTCTTT
CASSYSTANTEAFF
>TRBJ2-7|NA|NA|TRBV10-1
TGCGCCACCCTAGTCCGGAATCTCTACGAGCAGTACTTC
CATLVRNLYEQYF
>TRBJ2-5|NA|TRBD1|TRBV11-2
TGTGCCAGCAGCTACGGCAGGGGGCATGAGACCCAGTACTTC
CASSYGRGHETQYF
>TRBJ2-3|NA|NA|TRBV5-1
TGCGCCAGCAGTGAGACTAGGGCCAACACAGATACGCAGTATTTT
CASSETRANTDTQYF
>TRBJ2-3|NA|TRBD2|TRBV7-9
TGTGCCAGCAGCCGACTAGCGGGAGCGGGCACAGATACGCAGTATTTT
CASSRLAGAGTDTQYF
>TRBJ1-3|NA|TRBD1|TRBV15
TGTGCCACCAGCAGAGAACTCCGGACAGGCCTCTCTGGAAACACCATATATTTT
CATSRELRTGLSGNTIYF
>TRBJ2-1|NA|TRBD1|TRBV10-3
TGTGCCACCATGACTCCGATCGGGGACAGGGGCAATGATGAGCAGTTCTTC
CATMTPIGDRGNDEQFF
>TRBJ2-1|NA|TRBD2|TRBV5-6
TGTGCCAGCAGCTCCGGGGCTAGCGGACCCTACAATGAGCAGTTCTTC
CASSSGASGPYNEQFF
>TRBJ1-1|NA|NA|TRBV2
TGTGCCAGCAGTGCGACAGAATATGACACTGAAGCTTTCTTT
CASSATEYDTEAFF
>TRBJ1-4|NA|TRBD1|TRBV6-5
TGTGCCAGCAGTACACTTACAGGGGGCCCTGAAAAACTGTTTTTT
CASSTLTGGPEKLFF
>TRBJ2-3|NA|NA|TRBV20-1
TGCAGCGGGACGTACACAGATACGCAGTATTTT
CSGTYTDTQYF
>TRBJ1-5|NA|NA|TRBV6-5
TGTGCCAGCAGCCGGGACCGCCTCAATCAGCCCCAGCATTTT
CASSRDRLNQPQHF
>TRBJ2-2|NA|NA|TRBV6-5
TGTGCCAGCAGCCGCGACAGGACCAACACCGGGGAGCTGTTTTTT
CASSRDRTNTGELFF
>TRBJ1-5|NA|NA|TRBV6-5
TGTGCCAGCAGCTCCACCGGGCCTTGGGCTCAGCCCCAGCATTTT
CASSSTGPWAQPQHF
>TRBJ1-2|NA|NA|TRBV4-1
TGCGCCAGCAGCCCTACATCTTCCGGGGCAACTAACTATGGCTACACCTTC
CASSPTSSGATNYGYTF
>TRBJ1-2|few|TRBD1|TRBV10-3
TGTGCCATCAGTGAGTCGAAAAACAGGGGATTCGGCTACACCTTC
CAISESKNRGFGYTF
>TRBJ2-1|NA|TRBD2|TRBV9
TGTGCCAGCAGCGTCGCACCGGGACTAGCGTATGAGCAGTTCTTC
CASSVAPGLAYEQFF
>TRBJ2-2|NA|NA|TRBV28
TGTGCCAGCAGCCAGGGAGGATATAGCGGGGAGCTGTTTTTT
CASSQGGYSGELFF
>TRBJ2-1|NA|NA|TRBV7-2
TGTGCCAGCAGCTTCCCCCGCGGGATCTACAATGAGCAGTTCTTC
CASSFPRGIYNEQFF
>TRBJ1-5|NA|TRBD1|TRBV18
TGTGCCAGCTCATCGACAGGGCCGAATCAGCCCCAGCATTTT
CASSSTGPNQPQHF
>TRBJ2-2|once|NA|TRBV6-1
TGTGCCAGCAGTGAAACGTTCGGGGAGCTGTTTTTT
CASSETFGELFF
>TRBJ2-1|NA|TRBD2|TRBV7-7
TGTGCTAGCATACTAGCGGATTCCAATGAGCAGTTCTTC
CASILADSNEQFF
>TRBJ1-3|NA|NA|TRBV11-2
TGTGCCAGCAGCTTAGATGGGGGGAACGGAAACACCATATATTTT
CASSLDGGNGNTIYF
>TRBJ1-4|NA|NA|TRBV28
TGTGCCAGCAGTCCGGGACGGAATGAAAAACTGTTTTTT
CASSPGRNEKLFF
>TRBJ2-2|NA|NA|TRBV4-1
TGCGCCAGCAGCCAAGAGACGGGCACCGGGGAGCTGTTTTTT
CASSQETGTGELFF
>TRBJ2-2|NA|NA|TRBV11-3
TGTGCCAGCGGAGACCTTCAGGGCTCCGACACCGGGGAGCTGTTTTTT
CASGDLQGSDTGELFF
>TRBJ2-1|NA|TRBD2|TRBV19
TGTGCCAGTAGTATTACTAGCGCCGTACTATCCAGCTCCTACAATGAGCAGTTCTTC
CASSITSAVLSSSYNEQFF
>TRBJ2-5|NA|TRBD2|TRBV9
TGTGCCAGCAGCGTAGGCCTAGCGGACCAAGAGACCCAGTACTTC
CASSVGLADQETQYF
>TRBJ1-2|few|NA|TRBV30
TGTGCCTGGAGTGTACGCGCGACAGGAACTAACTTC
CAWSVRATGTNF